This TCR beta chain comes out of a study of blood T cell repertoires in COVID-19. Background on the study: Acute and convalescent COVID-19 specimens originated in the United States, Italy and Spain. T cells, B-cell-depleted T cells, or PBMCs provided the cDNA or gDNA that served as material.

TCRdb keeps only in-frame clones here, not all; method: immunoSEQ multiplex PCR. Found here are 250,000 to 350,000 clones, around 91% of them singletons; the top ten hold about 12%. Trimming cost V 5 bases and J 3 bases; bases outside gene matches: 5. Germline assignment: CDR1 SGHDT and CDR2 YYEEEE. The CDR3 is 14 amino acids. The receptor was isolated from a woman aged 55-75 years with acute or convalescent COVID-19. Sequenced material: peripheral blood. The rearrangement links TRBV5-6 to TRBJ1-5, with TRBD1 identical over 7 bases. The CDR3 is CASSRDRANQPQHF. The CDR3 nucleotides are TGTGCCAGCAGTCGAGACAGGGCCAATCAGCCCCAGCATTTT.